Included here is one T cell receptor (beta chain) sequence, with context. Its matching antigen is unknown. Other nucleotide sequences from this sample produce the same CDR3. PCR primers comprised 60 Vbeta and 13 Jbeta primers. The repertoire was sequenced with immunoSEQ multiplex PCR; TCRdb's copy has only in-frame clones and lacks some. This sample has 200,000 or so clones, with over 60% found just once. V shed 6 bases and J shed 10 bases, with 19 bases lying between them. This CDR3 has 14 amino acids. Germline V gives CDR1 SGHTA, CDR2 FQGNSA. The data are from a study of cytomegalovirus exposure and HLA in healthy donors. General study findings and limits: A later analysis linked a missense variant in DCLRE1C to the trimming of TCR beta V and J genes.

The TCR was taken from a man between 18 and 29 years old in good health and CMV-seronegative. Material for sequencing was PBMCs. The chain uses TRBV7-2 and TRBJ1-3, with D possibly TRBD1 on 6 matching bases. The CDR3 DNA follows: TGTGCCAGCAGGAACAGACAGGAGAGCGGTACCATATATTTT. Translation: CASRNRQESGTIYF.